These 18 T cell receptor beta chains were all obtained from the same sample, sequenced in a study of beta chain features in type 1 diabetes. Sequencing targeted expressed TCRB transcripts, as all isolated RNA had been reverse transcribed. Sequenced by immunoSEQ multiplex PCR; TCRdb stores in-frame clones only, minus some. This table has about 930,000 clones, roughly 15% appearing once. Sample: naive CD4+ T cells from blood. The receptors here all came from a woman aged 18 to 35 in good health.

The chain joins TRBV4-2 to TRBJ1-5; no clear D. The CDR3 totals 17 residues. V gave up 2 bases and J gave up 0 bases, with 14 bases separating them. Germline CDR1 and CDR2: LGHNA and YNFKEQ. The CDR3, as DNA: TGTGCCAGCAGCCAAATGGGAGTCGGAAATAGCAATCAGCCCCAGCATTTT. Encoded protein: CASSQMGVGNSNQPQHF.

The rearrangement uses TRBV25-1 and TRBJ2-1, with 8 bases that match TRBD1. CDR3 length: 14 amino acids. Unmatched junction bases numbered 12, after V lost 8 bases and J lost 9 bases. Germline loops: CDR1 MGHDK, CDR2 SYGVNS. CDR3 nucleotides: TGTGCCAGCGGCCGGGACAGGACGCGGGCTGAGCAGTTCTTC. It encodes CASGRDRTRAEQFF.

The chain combines TRBV6-1 with TRBJ2-7, with D perhaps matching TRBD1 or TRBD2 (5 bases each). The CDR3 is made up of 13 amino acids. Trimming took 4 bases from V and 11 from J, leaving 18 bases between them. Germline CDR1 MNHNS, CDR2 SASEGT. As DNA, the CDR3 is TGTGCCAGCAGTGTCGGGGCCCCTGCGTGGGAGTACTTC. Its translation: CASSVGAPAWEYF.

In its sample, this clone was seen a few times. The chain employs TRBV7-2 and TRBJ1-2; TRBD1 aligns across 9 bases. CDR3 length: 14 amino acids. V was pared by 4 bases and J by 6 bases, with 6 bases of the junction left unmatched. CDR1 SGHTA and CDR2 FQGNSA come from the germline V gene. The CDR3 loop is CASSSGQGRNGYTF. The CDR3 region has the DNA TGTGCCAGCAGCTCAGGACAGGGGAGGAATGGCTACACCTTC.

This sequence joins TRBV11-2 and TRBJ2-3; 7 positions match TRBD2. This CDR3 has 17 residues. Germline trimming cut 1 base from V and 3 bases from J; bases unmatched to any gene: 10. Germline V CDR1 and CDR2: SGHAT, FQNNGV. The CDR3 is CASSLAGSGAATDTQYF. CDR3 DNA: TGTGCCAGCAGCTTAGCGGGGAGCGGGGCTGCTACAGATACGCAGTATTTT.

In its sample, this clone was seen a few times. At the DNA level, this CDR3 is encoded by other sequences in the same sample as well. This rearrangement joins TRBV6-6 to TRBJ2-6, with no clear D. The CDR3 runs to 15 residues. The germline gives CDR1 MNHNY, CDR2 SVGAGI (reference sequence). Deletions cut 0 bases from V and 0 bases from J, with 3 bases between. This CDR3 is CASSYSPSGANVLTF. In DNA form, the CDR3 reads TGTGCCAGCAGTTACTCGCCCTCTGGGGCCAACGTCCTGACTTTC.

This clone has just a few counts. The genes are TRBV27 and TRBJ1-1, with 7 nucleotides matching TRBD1. The germline V gene has CDR1 MNHEY and CDR2 SMNVEV (reference sequence). The CDR3 has 12 residues. J was trimmed by 10 bases and V by 5 bases; bases with no gene match: 7. CDR3 loop: CASSHQTGRAFF. For the CDR3, the DNA is TGTGCCAGCAGTCACCAGACAGGGAGAGCTTTCTTT.

This sequence joins TRBV28 and TRBJ2-3; D is undetermined. The germline V gene has CDR1 MDHEN and CDR2 SYDVKM. The CDR3 spans 13 residues. V was shortened by 6 bases and J by 3 bases, with 10 bases between the two germline ends. CDR3 coding DNA: TGTGCCAGCAGGAAAACAGCAACAGATACGCAGTATTTT. Amino acids: CASRKTATDTQYF.

The chain links TRBV11-1 to TRBJ2-7, with 7 bases aligning to TRBD2. CDR1 is SGHAT and CDR2 is FQDESV in the germline V gene (reference sequence). The length of the CDR3 is 14 residues. V shed 5 bases and J 6 bases; nucleotides not matched to a gene: 10. CDR3 sequence reads: CASSAHGTNVEQYF. Here the CDR3 DNA reads TGTGCCAGCAGCGCCCACGGGACTAATGTCGAGCAGTACTTC.

The chain recombines TRBV7-9 with TRBJ2-5, with 9 bases lining up with TRBD2. CDR3 length: 13 amino acids. With 10 bases clipped from V and 5 bases from J, the junction kept 8 bases outside the gene matches. CDR1 and CDR2 (germline): SEHNR, FQNEAQ (reference sequence). The CDR3 sequence: CATLPAGGETQYF. CDR3 bases: TGTGCCACCCTACCCGCGGGGGGGGAGACCCAGTACTTC.

This clone was seen only a few times. The chain carries TRBV7-2 and TRBJ2-7; 7 nucleotides match TRBD2. The junction had 5 bases not matched to a gene; V was cut back by 3 bases and J by 3 bases. CDR1 and CDR2 (germline): SGHTA, FQGNSA. The CDR3 extends over 14 amino acids. The CDR3 is CASSFGGGVYEQYF. The CDR3, as DNA: TGTGCCAGCAGCTTCGGGGGAGGGGTCTACGAGCAGTACTTC.

V is TRBV4-3 and J is TRBJ2-5; D might be TRBD2 (6 bases). Deletions cut 4 bases from V and 0 bases from J, with 15 bases between. This CDR3 region has 16 residues. The germline V gene has CDR1 LGHNA and CDR2 YSLEER. CDR3 DNA: TGCGCCAGCAGCCCCGCGGGGTCGGACAACCAAGAGACCCAGTACTTC. This sequence encodes CASSPAGSDNQETQYF.

The genes are TRBV9 and TRBJ2-3; TRBD2 aligns across 7 bases. The CDR3 extends over 16 amino acids. The germline V gene has CDR1 SGDLS and CDR2 YYNGEE. Unmatched junction bases numbered 10, after V lost 0 bases and J lost 6 bases. CDR3 in amino acids: CASSVVPGLGYDTQYF. CDR3 sequence (DNA): TGTGCCAGCAGCGTAGTCCCAGGACTAGGGTATGATACGCAGTATTTT.

V and J are TRBV6-6 and TRBJ2-4; maybe TRBD2 (5 bases). The ends were cut back, 2 bases at V and 0 bases at J, with 5 bases in the middle. The CDR3 has 14 amino acids. Germline values: CDR1 MNHNY, CDR2 SVGAGI (reference sequence). The CDR3, as DNA: TGTGCCAGCAGTTACGGACTAGCCAAAAACATTCAGTACTTC. Amino acid sequence: CASSYGLAKNIQYF.

The V and J genes are TRBV29-1 and TRBJ2-7; 13 nucleotides align to TRBD2. Germline CDR1 SQVTM, CDR2 ANQGSEA. CDR3 size: 14 residues. V was clipped by 6 bases and J by 7 bases; unmatched bases: 9. This CDR3 is CSVKHGLAGEEQYF. For the CDR3, the DNA is TGCAGCGTGAAACACGGACTAGCGGGAGAAGAGCAGTACTTC.

This clone was recorded a few times. This chain connects TRBV19 to TRBJ1-5; maybe TRBD1 (5 bases). With 3 bases removed from V and 2 bases from J, the gap between germline ends came to 8 bases. This CDR3 spans 14 amino acids. Germline V gene data show CDR1 as LNHDA and CDR2 as SQIVND (reference sequence). CDR3 nucleotide sequence: TGTGCCAGTAGTATCGTACAGGGCAATCAGCCCCAGCATTTT. Protein: CASSIVQGNQPQHF. Drawing the rest from reference TRBV19 and TRBJ1-5, the complete variable domain is DGGITQSPKYLFRKEGQNVTLSCEQNLNHDAMYWYRQDPGQGLRLIYYSQIVNDFQKGDIAEGYSVSREKKESFPLTVTSAQKNPTAFYLCASSIVQGNQPQHFGDGTRLSIL.

This clone was observed a handful of times. The chain joins TRBV6-1 to TRBJ2-7; 7 bases match TRBD1. The CDR3 totals 14 residues. CDR1 MNHNS and CDR2 SASEGT come from the germline V gene. V gave up 4 bases and J gave up 13 bases; unmatched junction bases: 16. CDR3 protein: CASSARSLKDRTYF. CDR3 DNA: TGTGCCAGCAGTGCCCGATCGTTAAAGGACAGGACTTACTTC.

The J gene is TRBJ2-1, the V gene TRBV19; D is possibly TRBD2 (6 bases). Germline CDR1 and CDR2: LNHDA and SQIVND (reference sequence). The V end was cut by 1 base, the J end by 10 bases, with 17 bases between. This CDR3 has 15 amino acids. CDR3 sequence (DNA): TGTGCCAGTAGTATAGGGGCTAGCGAGCCGACCGAGCAGTTCTTC. This translates into CASSIGASEPTEQFF.